This passage covers 28 T cell receptor beta chains from one sample sequenced in a study of blood T cells in healthy people across ages (dated by TCRdb to between 2014 and 2016). Receptors were amplified or captured by 5' RACE. TCRdb names Illumina HiSeq 2500 as the instrument used. A second PCR of roughly 7 to 11 cycles was performed with a sample-barcoded 5' primer and a J-beta primer mix. Using fastp at Q25 and MiXCR, TCRdb reprocessed the public reads and kept productive beta chains. Rows are combined by CDR3 protein, so each entry shows the most common genes and DNA. The sample includes roughly 800,000 distinct CDR3 sequences, with 20% to 25% observed a single time. Under 4% of the sample is taken by the ten largest. This same sample was also part of a study on T cells of mothers and their children.

The sample taken for sequencing was blood. Every receptor here comes from a boy aged 5 to 17 in good health.

This chain connects TRBV5-1 to TRBJ2-5, with a weak D call TRBD2 (6 bases). This CDR3 contains 15 residues. Trimming stripped 4 bases from V and 2 bases from J, with 15 bases between. Germline CDR1 SGHRS, CDR2 YFSETQ. CDR3 DNA: TGCGCCAGCAGCGATTCGGGAGCCCGACAAGAGACCCAGTACTTC. Residues: CASSDSGARQETQYF. Full variable domain (rest looked up from reference TRBV5-1 and TRBJ2-5): KAGVTQTPRYLIKTRGQQVTLSCSPISGHRSVSWYQQTPGQGLQFLFEYFSETQRNKGNFPGRFSGRQFSNSRSEMNVSTLELGDSALYLCASSDSGARQETQYFGPGTRLLVL.

This clonotype was counted between two and nine times. This sequence joins TRBV11-1 and TRBJ2-1; D is uncertain. Trimming left V 0 bases short and J 1 base short, with 7 bases between. The length of the CDR3 is 15 residues. Germline loops: CDR1 SGHAT, CDR2 FQDESV (reference sequence). CDR3 region: CASSLATESYNEQFF. CDR3 coding DNA: TGTGCCAGCAGCTTAGCGACCGAGTCCTACAATGAGCAGTTCTTC.

The V call is TRBV6-9, the J call TRBJ2-7; 9 positions match TRBD2. The CDR3 runs 16 residues. CDR1 and CDR2 (germline): MNHGY, SVAAGI. V was pared by 6 bases and J by 4 bases, with 13 bases of the junction left unmatched. The CDR3 protein is CASRPYAPGLAYEQYF. CDR3 DNA: TGTGCCAGCAGGCCATACGCCCCGGGACTAGCTTACGAGCAGTACTTC.

A few counts support this clonotype. The chain carries TRBV7-2 and TRBJ2-1; 8 bases align to TRBD1. The CDR3 extends over 19 amino acids. CDR1 is SGHTA and CDR2 is FQGNSA in the germline V gene. The trim removed 5 bases at V and 0 bases at J, leaving 15 bases unmatched. The DNA for the CDR3 is TGTGCCAGCAGCCCGAACCCGGGACAGGTCCCGAGCTCCTACAATGAGCAGTTCTTC. Its protein product is CASSPNPGQVPSSYNEQFF.

The chain is built from TRBV24-1 and TRBJ1-5, with TRBD1 matching over 7 bases. J was trimmed by 2 bases and V by 4 bases; bases with no gene match: 4. CDR3 size: 15 residues. Germline-derived CDR1 and CDR2 are KGHDR and SFDVKD. The CDR3 region has the DNA TGTGCCACCAGTGACGGACAGGCAGGCAATCAGCCCCAGCATTTT. It encodes CATSDGQAGNQPQHF.

The chain carries TRBV4-2 and TRBJ2-3; D is perhaps TRBD1 or TRBD2 (5 bases each). Germline CDR1 is LGHNA and CDR2 is YNFKEQ. V lost 4 bases to trimming and J lost 4 bases, with 12 bases between them. The CDR3 is 14 residues long. The CDR3, as DNA: TGTGCCAGCAGCCGGGACCATTCTCCAGATACGCAGTATTTT. It codes for CASSRDHSPDTQYF.

The sample holds a few counts of this clonotype. The rearrangement uses TRBV6-6 and TRBJ2-5; D unresolved. V shed 6 bases and J shed 5 bases, with 22 bases lying between them. CDR1 and CDR2 (germline): MNHNY, SVGAGI (reference sequence). The CDR3 has 16 amino acids. The CDR3 region is CASSSAGLRSEETQYF. The CDR3 nucleotides are TGTGCCAGCAGCTCCGCAGGCTTGCGCTCGGAGGAGACCCAGTACTTC.

This clonotype was seen a few times. V is TRBV6-6 and J is TRBJ2-1; 12 bases agree with TRBD2. V lost 5 bases and J lost 5; bases outside the gene matches: 10. The germline gives CDR1 MNHNY, CDR2 SVGAGI (reference sequence). The CDR3 spans 17 residues. DNA of the CDR3: TGTGCCAGCAGTGGGGACGTTGGACTAGCGGGGAACAATGAGCAGTTCTTC. It codes for CASSGDVGLAGNNEQFF.

This clonotype showed up many times. V gene TRBV20-1 combines with J gene TRBJ2-1, with a possible D match to TRBD1 (6 bases). Germline CDR1 DFQATT, CDR2 SNEGSKA (reference sequence). The V end lost 5 bases, the J end lost 4 bases, and 12 bases lay between the germline ends. CDR3 length: 13 residues. The CDR3 coding sequence is TGCAGTGCTCCAGGGGTTTCGTACAATGAGCAGTTCTTC. Translation: CSAPGVSYNEQFF.

This chain links TRBV4-3 with TRBJ1-5, with unresolved D. This CDR3 is built from 15 residues. Germline assignment: CDR1 LGHNA and CDR2 YSLEER. V was clipped by 1 base and J by 2 bases, with 9 bases between them. CDR3 nucleotide sequence: TGCGCCAGCAGCCAAGCAGTCTCGGGCAATCAGCCCCAGCATTTT. It yields the protein CASSQAVSGNQPQHF.

This clonotype was seen a few times. The chain combines TRBV5-1 with TRBJ2-5; D unclear. The end of the DNA aligns better with TRBJ2-7, so the J call may be wrong. Germline V gene lookup returns CDR1 SGHRS and CDR2 YFSETQ. The CDR3 contains 14 residues. CDR3 in amino acids: CASSFEAATYEQYF. The CDR3 coding sequence is TGCGCCAGCAGTTTCGAGGCGGCAACCTACGAGCAGTACTTC.

Only a few counts were recorded for this clonotype. The rearrangement joins TRBV29-1 to TRBJ2-5; TRBD1 agrees at 8 bases. The CDR3 runs 13 residues. The V segment lost 3 bases and the J segment 5 bases; nucleotides outside the gene matches: 5. The germline gives CDR1 SQVTM, CDR2 ANQGSEA. The CDR3, as DNA: TGCAGCGTTGAGGCAGGGGGCGACGAGACCCAGTACTTC. It encodes CSVEAGGDETQYF.

This chain uses TRBV28 with TRBJ2-2; TRBD1 is a possible D gene (6 bases). Germline V gives CDR1 MDHEN, CDR2 SYDVKM. This CDR3 has 17 amino acids. The V gene lost 2 bases and the J gene lost 5 bases, with 18 bases spanning the gap. The DNA for the CDR3 is TGTGCCAGCAGTTTAGGAAGGCTGGGGGCGAGAACCGGGGAGCTGTTTTTT. Amino acid sequence: CASSLGRLGARTGELFF.

The chain employs TRBV14 and TRBJ2-5; 8 positions agree with TRBD1. Trimming at V came to 4 bases and at J to 4 bases, leaving 5 bases not matched to a gene. Germline V CDR1 and CDR2: SGHDN, FVKESK. The CDR3 is 14 residues long. As DNA, the CDR3 is TGTGCCAGCAGCCCGGACAGGGACGTAGAGACCCAGTACTTC. Its translation is CASSPDRDVETQYF.

This clonotype was found many times. V usage is TRBV10-3 and J usage is TRBJ2-1; 7 nucleotides align to TRBD2. V shed 4 bases and J 10 bases; nucleotides not matched to a gene: 7. CDR1 is ENHRY, CDR2 SYGVKD, per germline. The CDR3 consists of 13 residues. CDR3 residues: CAISVSGTREQFF. CDR3 in DNA: TGTGCCATCAGTGTAAGCGGGACGAGAGAGCAGTTCTTC.

A single count supports this clonotype. The chain couples TRBV20-1 to TRBJ1-2, with a tentative D call TRBD1 (5 bases). V lost 0 bases, J lost 5 bases, and 16 bases lay in between. The CDR3 runs to 15 residues. Germline-derived CDR1 and CDR2 are DFQATT and SNEGSKA (reference sequence). The CDR3 loop reads CSARDRGARRYGYTF. CDR3 bases: TGCAGTGCTAGAGATCGTGGGGCTAGGAGGTATGGCTACACCTTC.

A few counts support this clonotype. V and J are TRBV29-1 and TRBJ1-2; TRBD1 is a possible D gene (5 bases). This CDR3 is built from 16 residues. Germline CDR1 reads SQVTM; CDR2 reads ANQGSEA. Between the trimmed V and J ends, which lost 3 bases and 2 bases, there was a span of 19 bases. CDR3 sequence: CSVDYPGRPGNYGYTF. The CDR3 coding sequence is TGCAGCGTTGATTACCCCGGCAGGCCAGGGAACTATGGCTACACCTTC.

This chain connects TRBV3-1 to TRBJ2-3; 7 bases map to TRBD1. CDR3 length: 16 amino acids. The J segment lost 4 bases and the V segment lost 4 bases, leaving 11 bases of the junction unmatched. CDR1 and CDR2 from the germline V gene are LGHDT and YNNKEL (reference sequence). The CDR3 DNA sequence: TGTGCCAGCAGCCCCCAACAGGGGAGAGGGCCAGATACGCAGTATTTT. As protein: CASSPQQGRGPDTQYF.

This clonotype was recorded a few times. The chain carries TRBV7-6 and TRBJ2-1; 9 bases are a match to TRBD2. Germline V lookup: CDR1 SGHVS, CDR2 FNYEAQ. The CDR3 consists of 16 residues. V shed 1 base and J 5 bases; nucleotides not matched to a gene: 6. In nucleotides, the CDR3 is TGTGCCAGCAGCTTAGGACTAGCGGAACCAGACAATGAGCAGTTCTTC. It specifies CASSLGLAEPDNEQFF.

This clonotype was counted between two and nine times. J is TRBJ2-5 and V is TRBV29-1; 9 bases align to TRBD2. The DNA end is a closer match to TRBJ2-7, so the J assignment may be wrong. Germline V lookup: CDR1 SQVTM, CDR2 ANQGSEA. The CDR3 contains 15 residues. The CDR3 DNA follows: TGCAGCGTTGAAATTGGTAGCGGGAGCTCCTACGAGCAGTACTTC. This gives the protein CSVEIGSGSSYEQYF.

This chain uses TRBV6-2 or TRBV6-3 with TRBJ2-7; D gene uncertain. This CDR3 region has 13 residues. Germline V lookup: CDR1 MNHEY, CDR2 SVGEGT. Trimming removed 7 bases from V and 1 base from J, with 11 bases in between. The CDR3 nucleotides read TGTGCCAGCAACCAATGGGGTTCCTACGAGCAGTACTTC. Translated, it gives CASNQWGSYEQYF.

This clonotype appeared a few times. This chain connects TRBV13 to TRBJ2-5; the match to TRBD2 covers 10 bases. The CDR3 totals 16 residues. After removal of 0 bases from V and 2 bases from J, the junction contained 3 bases not matched to a gene. Germline CDR1 is PRHDT and CDR2 is FYEKMQ (reference sequence). CDR3 bases: TGTGCCAGCAGCTTAGGTCCAGCGGGGGGGCAAGAGACCCAGTACTTC. It encodes CASSLGPAGGQETQYF.

The chain carries TRBV20-1 and TRBJ2-7, with 8 bases identical to TRBD1. Germline V lookup: CDR1 DFQATT, CDR2 SNEGSKA (reference sequence). The trim removed 3 bases at V and 0 bases at J, leaving 4 bases unmatched. The CDR3 totals 14 residues. The CDR3 nucleotides read TGCAGTGCTAGGGATACAGGGGGCTCCTACGAGCAGTACTTC. It yields the protein CSARDTGGSYEQYF.

The V and J genes are TRBV5-1 and TRBJ2-1, with a tentative D call TRBD2 (6 bases). Germline V gene sequence: CDR1 SGHRS, CDR2 YFSETQ. V was pared by 0 bases and J by 5 bases, with 9 bases between. The CDR3 length is 14 residues. CDR3 residues: CASSLGLANNEQFF. The DNA of the CDR3 is TGCGCCAGCAGCTTGGGGCTAGCGAACAATGAGCAGTTCTTC.

The chain recombines TRBV27 with TRBJ2-7; 7 nucleotides agree with TRBD2. Trimming cost V 2 bases and J 5 bases; bases outside gene matches: 6. The CDR3 is 14 amino acids. From germline, CDR1 is MNHEY and CDR2 SMNVEV (reference sequence). The CDR3 nucleotides read TGTGCCAGCAGTTTAGGGCGGGAGTACAACGAGCAGTACTTC. The encoded protein is CASSLGREYNEQYF.

This clonotype was found many times. The genes are TRBV20-1 and TRBJ2-5; D is unclear. CDR3 length: 14 residues. Trimming took off 6 bases at V and 4 bases at J, with 18 bases between the two ends. Germline V lookup: CDR1 DFQATT, CDR2 SNEGSKA (reference sequence). The CDR3 DNA follows: TGCAGTGCCTCACTCGCCACGACCGGAGAGACCCAGTACTTC. This encodes CSASLATTGETQYF.

This clonotype appeared a few times. The chain is built from TRBV24-1 and TRBJ2-5, with no clear D. The length of the CDR3 is 16 residues. The ends were cut back, 4 bases at V and 3 bases at J, with 17 bases in the middle. Germline V CDR1 and CDR2: KGHDR, SFDVKD. CDR3 sequence reads: CATSDPPTAAKETQYF. Here the CDR3 DNA reads TGTGCCACCAGTGACCCCCCGACGGCTGCAAAAGAGACCCAGTACTTC.

The chain links TRBV19 to TRBJ2-5, with D possibly TRBD2 on 5 matching bases. Germline V CDR1 and CDR2: LNHDA, SQIVND (reference sequence). The CDR3 sequence is 14 residues long. The V end lost 7 bases, the J end lost 2 bases, and 14 bases lay between the germline ends. Here the CDR3 reads CASTPGLDQETQYF. In nucleotides, the CDR3 is TGTGCCAGTACCCCAGGACTCGATCAAGAGACCCAGTACTTC.